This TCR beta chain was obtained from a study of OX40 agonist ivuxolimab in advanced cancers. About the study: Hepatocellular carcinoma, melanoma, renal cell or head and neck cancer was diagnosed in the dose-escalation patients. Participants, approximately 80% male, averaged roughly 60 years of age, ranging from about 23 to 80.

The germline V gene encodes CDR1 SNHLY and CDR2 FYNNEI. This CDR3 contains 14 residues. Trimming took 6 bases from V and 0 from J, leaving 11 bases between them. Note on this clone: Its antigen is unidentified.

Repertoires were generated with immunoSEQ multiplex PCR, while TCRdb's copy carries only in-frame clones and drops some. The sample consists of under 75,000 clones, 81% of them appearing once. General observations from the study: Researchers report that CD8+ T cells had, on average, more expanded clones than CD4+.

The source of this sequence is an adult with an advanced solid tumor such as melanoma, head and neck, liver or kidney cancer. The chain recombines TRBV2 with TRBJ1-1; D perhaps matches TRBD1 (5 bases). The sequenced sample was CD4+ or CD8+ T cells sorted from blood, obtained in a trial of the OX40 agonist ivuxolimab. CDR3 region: CASSYRRLNTEAFF. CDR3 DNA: TGTGCCAGCAGCTACAGGCGCCTGAACACTGAAGCTTTCTTT. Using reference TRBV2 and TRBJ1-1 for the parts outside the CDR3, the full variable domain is EPEVTQTPSHQVTQMGQEVILRCVPISNHLYFYWYRQILGQKVEFLVSFYNNEISEKSEIFDDQFSVERPDGSNFTLKIRSTKLEDSAMYFCASSYRRLNTEAFFGQGTRLTVV.